The 31 T cell receptor beta chains below come from one sample, sequenced in a study of chemoradiotherapy in HPV16-positive cancers. Sequencing was performed with immunoSEQ multiplex PCR; in TCRdb, only in-frame clones are kept and a portion is missing. The sample contains approximately 5,400 clones, less than 85% of which appear only once. The sequenced sample was tumor tissue, obtained from a patient who underwent chemoradiotherapy. Receptors originate from a human donor with HPV-associated anogenital cancer.

The gene calls are TRBV30 and TRBJ2-5; D is possibly TRBD1 (5 bases). The germline gives CDR1 GTSNPN, CDR2 SVGIG (reference sequence). V was trimmed by 0 bases and J by 5 bases, leaving 10 bases between them. This CDR3 contains 13 residues. The CDR3 DNA is TGTGCCTGGAGTGTAGGACATGGGGAGACCCAGTACTTC. Its protein is CAWSVGHGETQYF.

This chain connects TRBV19 to TRBJ1-1; 7 bases line up with TRBD1. The CDR3 runs to 14 residues. V lost 4 bases to trimming and J lost 1 base; unmatched junction nucleotides: 3. CDR1 is LNHDA, CDR2 SQIVND, per germline (reference sequence). In DNA form, the CDR3 reads TGTGCCAGTAGTAGGGGGACAGAGAACACTGAAGCTTTCTTT. Amino acid sequence: CASSRGTENTEAFF.

The V call is TRBV19, the J call TRBJ1-2; TRBD1 matches at 9 bases. This CDR3 is 15 amino acids long. Looked up from germline, CDR1 is LNHDA and CDR2 is SQIVND (reference sequence). Trimming removed 0 bases from V and 2 bases from J; junction bases left unmatched: 1. The CDR3 loop is CASSIDGQGNYGYTF. For the CDR3, the DNA is TGTGCCAGTAGTATAGACGGACAGGGGAACTATGGCTACACCTTC.

The chain uses TRBV7-6 and TRBJ2-2; D perhaps matches TRBD2 (5 bases). Between the trimmed V and J ends, which lost 7 bases and 5 bases, there was a span of 14 bases. The CDR3 loop spans 14 amino acids. Germline-derived CDR1 and CDR2 are SGHVS and FNYEAQ. The CDR3 protein is CASTNPGVTGELFF. The CDR3 region has the DNA TGTGCCAGCACCAACCCCGGGGTTACCGGGGAGCTGTTTTTT.

The gene calls are TRBV4-1 and TRBJ2-3; D remains ambiguous. V lost 1 base and J 2 bases, leaving 4 bases between the germline ends. Germline V gene sequence: CDR1 MGHRA, CDR2 YSYEKL. The CDR3 loop spans 13 amino acids. The chain's CDR3 is CASSQADTDTQYF. The CDR3 region has the DNA TGCGCCAGCAGCCAAGCGGACACAGATACGCAGTATTTT.

This sequence joins TRBV5-6 and TRBJ2-5; D is unclear. This CDR3 spans 16 amino acids. CDR1 is SGHDT, CDR2 YYEEEE, per germline. Trimming cost V 4 bases and J 0 bases, with 16 bases left between them. CDR3 sequence (DNA): TGTGCCAGCAGCAAAAAACATACAGTGTACCAAGAGACCCAGTACTTC. This encodes CASSKKHTVYQETQYF.

The V gene is TRBV19, the J gene TRBJ2-3, with unresolved D. The CDR3 consists of 13 residues. V lost 5 bases and J 0 bases, leaving 6 bases between the germline ends. CDR1 and CDR2 (germline): LNHDA, SQIVND (reference sequence). CDR3 in DNA: TGTGCCAGTAGTTTGGCTAGCACAGATACGCAGTATTTT. Amino acids: CASSLASTDTQYF.

This chain joins TRBV27 and TRBJ1-6, with D uncertain. Per the germline V gene, CDR1 is MNHEY and CDR2 is SMNVEV (reference sequence). V gave up 5 bases and J gave up 7 bases, with 15 bases separating them. The length of the CDR3 is 15 residues. The CDR3, as DNA: TGTGCCAGCAGTCCCGCCACCACTACGAATTCACCCCTCCACTTT. Its protein product is CASSPATTTNSPLHF.

This chain connects TRBV7-2 to TRBJ2-5, with a possible D match to TRBD2 (6 bases). This CDR3 is built from 15 residues. Germline assignment: CDR1 SGHTA and CDR2 FQGNSA. V lost 2 bases and J lost 2, with 12 bases in between. The CDR3 protein is CASSLSPTRQETQYF. The CDR3 DNA sequence: TGTGCCAGCAGCTTATCACCGACTAGACAAGAGACCCAGTACTTC. The whole variable domain, filled in from reference TRBV7-2 and TRBJ2-5, reads GAGVSQSPSNKVTEKGKDVELRCDPISGHTALYWYRQSLGQGLEFLIYFQGNSAPDKSGLPSDRFSAERTGGSVSTLTIQRTQQEDSAVYLCASSLSPTRQETQYFGPGTRLLVL.

The J gene is TRBJ1-6, the V gene TRBV11-1; 7 nucleotides match TRBD1. The germline gives CDR1 SGHAT, CDR2 FQDESV (reference sequence). The CDR3 consists of 14 residues. Trimming took 3 bases from V and 12 from J; bases not matched to a gene: 8. CDR3 protein: CASSFAGTALPLHF. The CDR3, as DNA: TGTGCCAGCAGCTTCGCCGGGACAGCCTTACCCCTCCACTTT.

This chain joins TRBV7-8 and TRBJ2-5, with D hard to call. The CDR3 has 12 residues. Germline V lookup: CDR1 SGHVS, CDR2 FQNEAQ. Trimming removed 2 bases from V and 4 bases from J, with 5 bases in between. CDR3 bases: TGTGCCAGCAGCTTATTCGGAGAGACCCAGTACTTC. Translation gives CASSLFGETQYF.

This chain joins TRBV19 and TRBJ2-2; D not certain. CDR1 is LNHDA, CDR2 SQIVND, per germline (reference sequence). The ends were cut back, 7 bases at V and 5 bases at J, with 14 bases in the middle. The CDR3 extends over 14 amino acids. Here the CDR3 reads CASTESVSTGELFF. CDR3 in DNA: TGTGCCAGTACGGAGTCGGTTTCGACCGGGGAGCTGTTTTTT.

The chain employs TRBV5-1 and TRBJ1-1; maybe TRBD1 (6 bases). V gave up 0 bases and J gave up 3 bases, with 6 bases separating them. The CDR3 loop spans 13 amino acids. Germline lookup yields CDR1 SGHRS and CDR2 YFSETQ. This CDR3 reads CASSLAGDTEAFF. The CDR3 DNA reads as TGCGCCAGCAGCTTGGCAGGGGACACTGAAGCTTTCTTT. The full variable domain, its missing parts supplied by reference TRBV5-1 and TRBJ1-1, is KAGVTQTPRYLIKTRGQQVTLSCSPISGHRSVSWYQQTPGQGLQFLFEYFSETQRNKGNFPGRFSGRQFSNSRSEMNVSTLELGDSALYLCASSLAGDTEAFFGQGTRLTVV.

This rearrangement joins TRBV7-9 to TRBJ2-5; D possibly corresponds to TRBD2 (6 bases). Deletions cut 6 bases from V and 4 bases from J, with 9 bases between. The CDR3 sequence is 12 residues long. Germline V gives CDR1 SEHNR, CDR2 FQNEAQ (reference sequence). The CDR3 nucleotides are TGTGCCAGCAGGCTAGCGACAGAGACCCAGTACTTC. It specifies CASRLATETQYF.

V is TRBV19 and J is TRBJ1-6; D not certain. Germline V lookup: CDR1 LNHDA, CDR2 SQIVND (reference sequence). V lost 3 bases to trimming and J lost 7 bases, with 16 bases between them. The CDR3 consists of 16 residues. The CDR3 DNA is TGTGCCAGTAGTATCGGTGTGGCAGGAAGAAATTCACCCCTCCACTTT. It translates to CASSIGVAGRNSPLHF.

J is TRBJ1-1 and V is TRBV2; 7 nucleotides align to TRBD1. The CDR3 has 13 amino acids. V lost 5 bases and J lost 1; bases outside the gene matches: 1. Germline V gene sequence: CDR1 SNHLY, CDR2 FYNNEI. Here the CDR3 DNA reads TGTGCCAGCAGTCAGGGGGAGAACACTGAAGCTTTCTTT. Its protein is CASSQGENTEAFF.

This chain connects TRBV4-1 to TRBJ2-7; D possibly uses TRBD1 or TRBD2 (6 bases each). Between the trimmed V and J ends, which lost 0 bases and 1 base, there was a span of 10 bases. Germline CDR1 reads MGHRA; CDR2 reads YSYEKL. The CDR3 is 15 amino acids. DNA for the CDR3: TGCGCCAGCAGCCAAGAAACAGGGAGGTCCTACGAGCAGTACTTC. Its translation: CASSQETGRSYEQYF.

The gene calls are TRBV2 and TRBJ2-3; D is possibly TRBD2 (5 bases). This CDR3 contains 14 residues. V dropped 6 bases and J dropped 2 bases, with 12 bases sitting between them. Per the germline V gene, CDR1 is SNHLY and CDR2 is FYNNEI. CDR3 region: CASRLGPITDTQYF. In DNA, the CDR3 is TGTGCCAGCAGACTAGGCCCAATCACAGATACGCAGTATTTT.

This chain uses TRBV7-2 with TRBJ2-1, with 10 bases identical to TRBD2. Germline CDR1 is SGHTA and CDR2 is FQGNSA. V trimming: 5 bases; J trimming: 7 bases; junction bases outside the gene matches: 8. The CDR3 is 15 amino acids. CDR3: CASSPSGGAFNEQFF. CDR3 coding DNA: TGTGCCAGCAGCCCGAGCGGGGGGGCGTTTAATGAGCAGTTCTTC.

This chain links TRBV27 with TRBJ2-3, with D possibly TRBD1 on 6 matching bases. This CDR3 region has 14 residues. Germline V gene data show CDR1 as MNHEY and CDR2 as SMNVEV (reference sequence). V was trimmed by 6 bases and J by 3 bases, leaving 13 bases between them. CDR3: CASSRGQWTDTQYF. The CDR3 nucleotides read TGTGCCAGCAGCCGCGGACAGTGGACAGATACGCAGTATTTT.

The V gene is TRBV20-1, the J gene TRBJ2-3; D gene unclear. Trimming left V 7 bases short and J 2 bases short, with 7 bases between. CDR1 is DFQATT, CDR2 SNEGSKA, per germline (reference sequence). The CDR3 runs 11 residues. CDR3 DNA: TGCAGTGTGCGGCTCACAGATACGCAGTATTTT. Its translation is CSVRLTDTQYF.

This chain joins TRBV28 and TRBJ2-3; possible D gene TRBD2, 7 bases. Germline V gene lookup returns CDR1 MDHEN and CDR2 SYDVKM. This CDR3 is 15 amino acids long. With 3 bases removed from V and 1 base from J, the gap between germline ends came to 11 bases. For the CDR3, the DNA is TGTGCCAGCAGTTTGGCGGGGGCGGGCACAGATACGCAGTATTTT. It yields the protein CASSLAGAGTDTQYF.

V and J are TRBV7-9 and TRBJ2-1; D perhaps matches TRBD2 (6 bases). The CDR3 has 16 residues. The V and J ends lost 3 bases and 0 bases respectively, with 12 bases between them. Germline V gives CDR1 SEHNR, CDR2 FQNEAQ (reference sequence). As DNA, the CDR3 is TGTGCCAGCAGCTTGGCGGGGATAAGCTCCTACAATGAGCAGTTCTTC. Translation: CASSLAGISSYNEQFF.

The V gene is TRBV9, the J gene TRBJ1-4, with D perhaps TRBD1 (6 bases). Germline CDR1 reads SGDLS; CDR2 reads YYNGEE. The CDR3 runs to 16 residues. The V end was cut by 2 bases, the J end by 4 bases, with 15 bases between. This chain's CDR3 is CASSVGREGGNEKLFF. In DNA, the CDR3 is TGTGCCAGCAGCGTGGGCCGTGAGGGGGGTAATGAAAAACTGTTTTTT.

The chain couples TRBV5-4 to TRBJ1-6; 7 nucleotides line up with TRBD1. The CDR3 loop spans 13 amino acids. Germline V lookup: CDR1 SGHNT, CDR2 YYREEE (reference sequence). The J segment lost 7 bases and the V segment lost 2 bases, leaving 0 bases of the junction unmatched. The CDR3 DNA sequence: TGTGCCAGCAGCTTACAGGGGAATTCACCCCTCCACTTT. Amino acid sequence: CASSLQGNSPLHF.

This rearrangement joins TRBV5-1 to TRBJ1-6; a weak D match, TRBD1 (5 bases). V was pared by 4 bases and J by 10 bases, with 12 bases between. There are 13 residues in the CDR3. Germline V gene data show CDR1 as SGHRS and CDR2 as YFSETQ. The CDR3 bases are TGCGCCAGCAGCAAAGACTGGGGCTCACCCCTCCACTTT. Translation: CASSKDWGSPLHF.

This clone occurred once. The chain combines TRBV2 with TRBJ2-5; D may correspond to TRBD1 or TRBD2 (5 bases each). The ends were cut back, 5 bases at V and 2 bases at J, with 15 bases in the middle. CDR1 and CDR2 from the germline V gene are SNHLY and FYNNEI. The CDR3 is 15 amino acids. The CDR3 bases are TGTGCCAGCAGTCGGGACCCCCAGCCACAAGAGACCCAGTACTTC. Protein product: CASSRDPQPQETQYF. Full variable domain (rest looked up from reference TRBV2 and TRBJ2-5): EPEVTQTPSHQVTQMGQEVILRCVPISNHLYFYWYRQILGQKVEFLVSFYNNEISEKSEIFDDQFSVERPDGSNFTLKIRSTKLEDSAMYFCASSRDPQPQETQYFGPGTRLLVL.

The chain carries TRBV9 and TRBJ2-5; TRBD2 agrees at 13 bases. V shed 3 bases, J shed 9 bases, and the junction held 11 bases outside the gene matches. This CDR3 spans 16 amino acids. CDR1 SGDLS and CDR2 YYNGEE come from the germline V gene. CDR3 region: CASSDGGTSGAVAQYF. DNA for the CDR3: TGTGCCAGCAGCGACGGGGGGACTAGCGGGGCAGTGGCCCAGTACTTC.

The chain uses TRBV2 and TRBJ2-3; TRBD1 is a possible D gene (6 bases). V was trimmed by 4 bases and J by 0 bases, leaving 8 bases between them. Germline V gene sequence: CDR1 SNHLY, CDR2 FYNNEI. CDR3 size: 14 residues. CDR3 nucleotide sequence: TGTGCCAGCAGTGTCAGGGGTAGCACAGATACGCAGTATTTT. This sequence encodes CASSVRGSTDTQYF.

The V gene is TRBV5-1, the J gene TRBJ2-1, with D tentatively TRBD1 (6 bases). This CDR3 contains 15 residues. V lost 5 bases and J lost 0, with 12 bases in between. Germline V CDR1 and CDR2: SGHRS, YFSETQ. DNA of the CDR3: TGCGCCAGCAGTAGAACAGGGAGCTCCTACAATGAGCAGTTCTTC. Its translation: CASSRTGSSYNEQFF.

The chain uses TRBV2 and TRBJ1-2; TRBD1 aligns across 10 bases. There are 14 residues in the CDR3. Germline lookup yields CDR1 SNHLY and CDR2 FYNNEI. J gave up 7 bases and V 9 bases, and 11 bases lay outside the gene matches. The CDR3 region has the DNA TGTGCCAGTCTTTTGGACAGGGGGTGGAGTGGCTACACCTTC. Its protein product is CASLLDRGWSGYTF.